The following is a T cell receptor beta chain sequence with its context. Its specificity is not known. The source of the sample is a study of cytomegalovirus exposure and HLA in healthy donors. Study-level background: In a later analysis, the 130 or so validation repertoires were reported to have used the same platform as the 550 to 850 first-cohort repertoires. Study-level results: Among TCR beta chains, those listed as cytomegalovirus-associated numbered about 160. As was reported, the classifier diagnosed cytomegalovirus status with high specificity and sensitivity. Many donors carried some public TCRs, although rarity characterized most TCR sequences.

This CDR3 spans 15 amino acids. Germline lookup yields CDR1 MDHEN and CDR2 SYDVKM. V dropped 7 bases and J dropped 9; count of bases not matched to a gene: 10. Sequenced by immunoSEQ multiplex PCR; TCRdb stores in-frame clones only, minus some. The sample carries fewer than 200,000 clones, 80% to 85% recorded once. Sequenced sample: PBMCs. The chain is built from TRBV28 and TRBJ1-6, with TRBD1 identical over 9 bases. This clonotype was sampled from a woman under 30 in good health and CMV-seropositive. In nucleotides, the CDR3 is TGTGCCAGCATCCGGGACAGGGCTTTGGGTTCACCCCTCCACTTT. As protein: CASIRDRALGSPLHF.